This T cell receptor beta chain was retrieved from a study of blood T cell repertoires in COVID-19. Study-level information: The United States, Italy and Spain were the sources of the acute and convalescent COVID-19 samples. Nucleic acid was either cDNA or gDNA, and it came from T cells, B-cell-depleted T cells, or PBMCs.

In the authors' workflow: How many nucleated cells were present was estimated from reference gene primer amplification. The assay was immunoSEQ multiplex PCR, and TCRdb's table has in-frame clones only and misses some. V, J and clone size were drawn from that table, and D and trimming were deduced from the DNA. The sample records about 140,000 clones, about four fifths being singletons. The TCR comes from a woman aged 55-70 years with acute or convalescent COVID-19. The sample consisted of peripheral blood.

As DNA, the CDR3 is TGCAGTGCACCGGGACTATCCGAGCAGTACTTC. Translated, it gives CSAPGLSEQYF. The chain links TRBV20-1 to TRBJ2-7; 7 positions match TRBD2. Germline V gives CDR1 DFQATT, CDR2 SNEGSKA (reference sequence). Trimming at V came to 6 bases and at J to 6 bases, leaving 5 bases not matched to a gene. The CDR3 covers 11 residues.